This TCR beta chain was retrieved from a study of early stage breast cancer tumors. The assay was immunoSEQ multiplex PCR, and TCRdb's table has in-frame clones only and misses some. The table records roughly 30,000 clones, around 67% of them present only once. Germline CDR1 KGHSH, CDR2 LQKENI. CDR3 length: 16 amino acids. Trimming took off 4 bases at V and 1 base at J, with 16 bases between the two ends. The chain couples TRBV18 to TRBJ1-1; D remains unclear. The TCR was taken from a person aged 35-50 years with breast cancer. Sequences were obtained from blood. The CDR3: CASSRDRVSGNTEAFF. The CDR3 DNA sequence: TGTGCCAGCTCACGGGATCGTGTCAGCGGGAACACTGAAGCTTTCTTT.